Shown below are 27 T cell receptor beta chains from a single sample sequenced in a study of molecular identifiers for immune sequencing clone quantification. A single record per CDR3 protein comes from TCRdb applying MiXCR to the PCR reads. The sample has around 470,000 distinct CDR3 sequences, about a fifth seen once; the top ten hold 0.65% to 0.95%. Sequenced sample: naive CD8+ T cells from blood, with Jurkat cell RNA spiked in. Sample subset: FACS-sorted CD8+CD4-CCR7+CD45RA+ naive T cells. These receptors were taken from a human donor in good health. Some libraries in this study had Jurkat cell RNA spiked in.

The V and J genes are TRBV11-2 and TRBJ2-7, with a possible D match to TRBD2 (5 bases). V lost 4 bases, J lost 1 base, and 14 bases lay in between. Germline V gene data show CDR1 as SGHAT and CDR2 as FQNNGV. This CDR3 comprises 15 residues. The CDR3 sequence: CASSSDGEQSYEQYF. CDR3 nucleotides: TGTGCCAGCAGCTCTGACGGGGAGCAGTCCTACGAGCAGTACTTC.

The V gene is TRBV11-2, the J gene TRBJ1-3, with 10 bases aligning to TRBD1. The trim removed 5 bases at V and 6 bases at J, leaving 4 bases unmatched. Looked up from germline, CDR1 is SGHAT and CDR2 is FQNNGV. This CDR3 has 14 residues. CDR3 in amino acids: CASSPGTGENTIYF. As DNA, the CDR3 is TGTGCCAGCAGCCCCGGGACAGGGGAAAACACCATATATTTT.

The genes are TRBV19 and TRBJ2-5, with D possibly being TRBD1 (6 bases). Germline CDR1 LNHDA, CDR2 SQIVND (reference sequence). V was clipped by 3 bases and J by 3 bases, with 14 bases between them. The CDR3 spans 15 residues. The CDR3 reads CASSMGRAGEETQYF. CDR3 DNA: TGTGCCAGTAGTATGGGGCGGGCAGGGGAAGAGACCCAGTACTTC.

In this sample, this clonotype turned up a few times. The chain is built from TRBV7-2 and TRBJ1-6, with D hard to call. V shed 1 base and J shed 7 bases, with 17 bases lying between them. CDR1 is SGHTA, CDR2 FQGNSA, per germline. The CDR3 runs to 17 residues. CDR3: CASSLVSPSLWNSPLHF. The CDR3 coding sequence is TGTGCCAGCAGCTTAGTTTCCCCGTCGCTTTGGAATTCACCCCTCCACTTT.

There are many counts of this clonotype. The V and J genes are TRBV3-1 and TRBJ2-1, with D possibly being TRBD1 (5 bases). This CDR3 is built from 15 residues. Trimming shortened V by 1 base and J by 4 bases, and 11 bases separated the two germline ends. The germline V gene encodes CDR1 LGHDT and CDR2 YNNKEL (reference sequence). Written as DNA, the CDR3 is TGTGCCAGCAGCCAAGCGGAGACAGCTTACAATGAGCAGTTCTTC. Protein sequence: CASSQAETAYNEQFF.

Concerning this clonotype itself: It may be a read error: a sequence one base away is much more abundant. This chain joins TRBV6-5 and TRBJ2-7, with D uncertain. The germline gives CDR1 MNHEY, CDR2 SVGAGI. The length of the CDR3 is 14 residues. The CDR3 protein is CAGSYATKAEEQYF. For the CDR3, the DNA is TGTGCCGGCAGTTACGCCACCAAGGCGGAGGAGCAGTACTTC.

The sample holds many counts of this clonotype. This chain joins TRBV5-5 and TRBJ1-1, with TRBD1 matching over 7 bases. Germline V lookup: CDR1 SGHKS, CDR2 YYEKEE (reference sequence). With V trimmed by 4 bases and J by 8 bases, 5 bases remained unmatched. This CDR3 has 12 amino acids. The CDR3 bases are TGTGCCAGCAGCCTAACAGGGGCGGAAGCTTTCTTT. Amino acids: CASSLTGAEAFF.

This clonotype was found a few times. The chain recombines TRBV5-6 with TRBJ1-1; no reliable D call. Between the trimmed V and J ends, which lost 2 bases and 3 bases, there was a span of 11 bases. Germline V CDR1 and CDR2: SGHDT, YYEEEE. The CDR3 spans 14 residues. In DNA form, the CDR3 reads TGTGCCAGCAGCTTTGTCACAGCTTACACTGAAGCTTTCTTT. Translating gives CASSFVTAYTEAFF.

This clonotype occurred many times. The rearrangement joins TRBV12-3 or TRBV12-4 to TRBJ2-3; TRBD1 matches at 7 bases. The CDR3 consists of 13 residues. Unmatched junction bases numbered 1, after V lost 6 bases and J lost 1 base. The CDR3 nucleotides are TGTGCCAGCAGGCAGGGGGGCACAGATACGCAGTATTTT. Protein: CASRQGGTDTQYF.

The V and J genes are TRBV12-3 or TRBV12-4 and TRBJ2-3, with D uncertain. The ends were cut back, 6 bases at V and 0 bases at J, with 16 bases in the middle. CDR3 length equals 16 residues. The CDR3 DNA is TGTGCCAGCAGCTATCTAAAAGGACCGAGCACAGATACGCAGTATTTT. As protein: CASSYLKGPSTDTQYF.

There are many counts of this clonotype. This chain connects TRBV4-3 to TRBJ1-5; D may be TRBD1 (5 bases). This CDR3 region has 15 residues. The germline V gene encodes CDR1 LGHNA and CDR2 YSLEER. Trimming stripped 4 bases from V and 4 bases from J, with 14 bases between. The CDR3 reads CASSPRWTTNQPQHF. The CDR3 region has the DNA TGCGCCAGCAGCCCCCGTTGGACAACTAATCAGCCCCAGCATTTT.

The chain employs TRBV5-4 and TRBJ2-7; D not certain. Germline lookup yields CDR1 SGHNT and CDR2 YYREEE (reference sequence). V lost 2 bases and J lost 5, with 11 bases in between. The CDR3 extends over 13 amino acids. CDR3 sequence reads: CASSLVPEDEQYF. In nucleotides, the CDR3 is TGTGCCAGCAGCTTAGTCCCTGAGGACGAGCAGTACTTC.

The gene calls are TRBV7-9 and TRBJ2-4, with a weak D call TRBD2 (6 bases). CDR1 is SEHNR, CDR2 FQNEAQ, per germline (reference sequence). The V end was cut by 1 base, the J end by 1 base, with 17 bases between. CDR3 length equals 18 residues. The CDR3 sequence: CASSLVQSREPAKNIQYF. In DNA, the CDR3 is TGTGCCAGCAGCTTAGTACAGTCCCGGGAGCCGGCCAAAAACATTCAGTACTTC. The entire variable domain, with the rest obtained from reference TRBV7-9 and TRBJ2-4, is as follows: DTGVSQNPRHKITKRGQNVTFRCDPISEHNRLYWYRQTLGQGPEFLTYFQNEAQLEKSRLLSDRFSAERPKGSFSTLEIQRTEQGDSAMYLCASSLVQSREPAKNIQYFGAGTRLSVL.

V and J are TRBV5-6 and TRBJ2-7; perhaps TRBD2 as D (6 bases). Germline V gene lookup returns CDR1 SGHDT and CDR2 YYEEEE. This CDR3 comprises 14 residues. Trimming left V 0 bases short and J 4 bases short, with 11 bases between. The chain's CDR3 is CASSLDTGRYEQYF. In nucleotides, the CDR3 is TGTGCCAGCAGCTTGGACACCGGGAGATACGAGCAGTACTTC.

The chain links TRBV20-1 to TRBJ2-3, with unresolved D. The V and J ends lost 1 base and 2 bases respectively, with 10 bases between them. The CDR3 totals 14 residues. Germline CDR1 DFQATT, CDR2 SNEGSKA (reference sequence). As DNA, the CDR3 is TGCAGTGCTAGAGGAGCCCGATACACAGATACGCAGTATTTT. This gives the protein CSARGARYTDTQYF.

This clonotype turned up a few times. The chain has TRBV12-3 or TRBV12-4 and TRBJ2-5; 14 bases match TRBD2. This CDR3 region has 17 residues. Trimming at V came to 5 bases and at J to 6 bases, leaving 11 bases not matched to a gene. The CDR3 spells CASSQGTSGGPVKTQYF. In DNA, the CDR3 is TGTGCCAGCAGTCAAGGGACTAGCGGGGGACCTGTAAAGACCCAGTACTTC.

The table lists this clonotype with many counts. The J gene is TRBJ2-3, the V gene TRBV29-1; TRBD1 is a possible D gene (5 bases). V dropped 6 bases and J dropped 5 bases, with 6 bases sitting between them. Per the germline V gene, CDR1 is SQVTM and CDR2 is ANQGSEA. This CDR3 is 10 amino acids long. CDR3 in amino acids: CSVRVDTQYF. The CDR3 region has the DNA TGCAGCGTCAGGGTAGATACGCAGTATTTT.

Worth noting for this clonotype: A read error is possible here, since a much larger clone lies one base away. Here the CDR3 reads CASSEAGSDSPLHF. For the CDR3, the DNA is TGTGCCAGCAGCGAAGCGGGTTCGGATTCACCCCTCCACTTT. The chain uses TRBV9 and TRBJ1-6, with no clear D. This CDR3 comprises 14 residues. The ends were cut back, 3 bases at V and 8 bases at J, with 12 bases in the middle. Germline-derived CDR1 and CDR2 are SGDLS and YYNGEE.

This clonotype was picked up many times. The chain uses TRBV29-1 and TRBJ2-5; 8 bases fit TRBD1. From germline, CDR1 is SQVTM and CDR2 ANQGSEA. V shed 6 bases, J shed 5 bases, and the junction held 11 bases outside the gene matches. The CDR3 covers 14 residues. The CDR3 here is CSVTFRGRGETQYF. The CDR3 nucleotides are TGCAGCGTGACCTTCAGGGGGCGCGGGGAGACCCAGTACTTC.

Points on this clonotype: A single base separates this from a much larger clone, so it may be a read error. The V and J genes are TRBV20-1 and TRBJ2-7; tentatively, D is TRBD1 or TRBD2 (5 bases each). Germline CDR1 and CDR2: DFQATT and SNEGSKA (reference sequence). V was pared by 5 bases and J by 2 bases, with 10 bases between. The CDR3 runs 12 residues. The CDR3 DNA sequence: TGCAGTGCTCGGGACGTCACCTACGAGCAGTACTTC. Protein sequence: CSARDVTYEQYF.

The gene calls are TRBV29-1 and TRBJ2-5, with 9 bases that match TRBD2. The CDR3 extends over 14 amino acids. With 4 bases clipped from V and 0 bases from J, the junction kept 3 bases outside the gene matches. CDR1 is SQVTM and CDR2 is ANQGSEA in the germline V gene. CDR3 protein: CSVGSGGYQETQYF. CDR3 DNA sequence: TGCAGCGTTGGCAGCGGGGGGTACCAAGAGACCCAGTACTTC.

The V call is TRBV7-9, the J call TRBJ2-1, with D possibly matching TRBD2 (6 bases). V gave up 8 bases and J gave up 3 bases, with 11 bases separating them. CDR3 length: 13 amino acids. The V gene's germline CDR1 is SEHNR and CDR2 FQNEAQ (reference sequence). CDR3 loop: CASGLANYNEQFF. The CDR3 nucleotides are TGTGCCAGCGGTCTAGCGAACTACAATGAGCAGTTCTTC.

The sample holds many counts of this clonotype. The rearrangement uses TRBV5-4 and TRBJ1-1; tentative D call: TRBD1 (6 bases). Trimming shortened V by 4 bases and J by 4 bases, and 26 bases separated the two germline ends. This CDR3 contains 18 residues. Germline V CDR1 and CDR2: SGHNT, YYREEE (reference sequence). DNA for the CDR3: TGTGCCAGCAGCCTCTCGACAGACAGGATTTTTACGTTCACTGAAGCTTTCTTT. Translated: CASSLSTDRIFTFTEAFF.

The sample holds many counts of this clonotype. The chain has TRBV20-1 and TRBJ2-7, with TRBD2 matching 9 bases. Per germline, CDR1 DFQATT and CDR2 SNEGSKA (reference sequence). CDR3 length equals 16 residues. V was clipped by 3 bases and J by 2 bases; unmatched bases: 11. DNA of the CDR3: TGCAGTGCTAGGGTCCCTAGCGGGAATACCCCCTACGAGCAGTACTTC. This codes for CSARVPSGNTPYEQYF.

The rearrangement links TRBV6-5 to TRBJ1-2; no firm D call. Trimming took off 0 bases at V and 3 bases at J, with 17 bases between the two ends. CDR1 is MNHEY and CDR2 is SVGAGI in the germline V gene. The CDR3 sequence is 17 residues long. The CDR3 region is CASSYSTRRGRDYGYTF. In DNA form, the CDR3 reads TGTGCCAGCAGTTACTCGACCCGGCGGGGTCGGGACTATGGCTACACCTTC.

As for this clonotype: A read error is possible here, since a much larger clone lies one base away. The rearrangement joins TRBV4-1 to TRBJ2-2, with D possibly TRBD2 on 6 matching bases. Germline lookup yields CDR1 MGHRA and CDR2 YSYEKL. The V end was cut by 0 bases, the J end by 3 bases, with 14 bases between. The CDR3 is 17 amino acids. The chain's CDR3 is CASSQDVRVADTGELFF. The CDR3 nucleotides are TGCGCCAGCAGCCAAGATGTAAGAGTAGCGGACACCGGGGAGCTGTTTTTT.

This clonotype was observed a handful of times. The rearrangement joins TRBV5-1 to TRBJ1-1; 11 nucleotides line up with TRBD1. V was clipped by 4 bases and J by 6 bases; unmatched bases: 5. Germline CDR1 SGHRS, CDR2 YFSETQ. CDR3 size: 14 residues. For the CDR3, the DNA is TGCGCCAGCAGCCTGGGACAGGGGGTCTCTGAAGCTTTCTTT. The encoded protein is CASSLGQGVSEAFF. Full variable domain (remainder filled in from reference TRBV5-1 and TRBJ1-1): KAGVTQTPRYLIKTRGQQVTLSCSPISGHRSVSWYQQTPGQGLQFLFEYFSETQRNKGNFPGRFSGRQFSNSRSEMNVSTLELGDSALYLCASSLGQGVSEAFFGQGTRLTVV.